Listed below are T cell receptor beta chains from one sample, sequenced in a study of blood T cell repertoires in COVID-19. TCRdb keeps only in-frame clones here, not all; method: immunoSEQ multiplex PCR. Seen here are about 220,000 clones, around 88% observed once, and the top ten hold approximately 2.3%. The sample consisted of PBMCs or T cells enriched from blood (not recorded which). The receptors shown here come from a woman aged 40 to 50 with acute COVID-19. The CDR3 runs from the conserved cysteine through the conserved F or W. Fields, in order: J gene, clone size, D gene, CDR3 length, V gene, CDR3 protein, CDR3 DNA. A D gene is named only where the DNA matches it firmly. Clone size is shown for a subset of rows, as once, few, many or a class of expanded clone.

TRBJ1-2 | many | TRBD1 | 12 | TRBV19 | CASFTGDYGYTF | TGTGCCAGTTTTACAGGGGACTATGGCTACACCTTC
TRBJ1-2 | . | TRBD1 | 14 | TRBV10-3 | CAIRGQGGAAGYTF | TGTGCCATCAGGGGGCAGGGGGGCGCGGCCGGCTACACCTTC
TRBJ1-5 | . | . | 16 | TRBV21-1 | CASSLSRDRSNQPQHF | TGTGCCAGCAGCTTGTCCCGGGACAGGAGCAATCAGCCCCAGCATTTT
TRBJ2-5 | . | TRBD1 | 15 | TRBV10-3 | CAISDGQGAWETQYF | TGTGCCATCAGTGATGGACAGGGGGCGTGGGAGACCCAGTACTTC
TRBJ2-5 | once | . | 14 | TRBV3-1/TRBV3-2 | CASSQDRTVVAQYF | TGTGCCAGCAGCCAAGATAGAACGGTCGTGGCCCAGTACTTC
TRBJ2-5 | . | TRBD2 | 16 | TRBV3-1/TRBV3-2 | CASSLGVAGGQETQYF | TGTGCCAGCAGTCTAGGGGTAGCGGGGGGCCAAGAGACCCAGTACTTC
TRBJ1-2 | . | TRBD1 | 12 | TRBV3-1/TRBV3-2 | CASSRTGVGYTF | TGTGCCAGCAGCCGGACAGGGGTTGGCTACACCTTC
TRBJ1-2 | . | . | 15 | TRBV7-9 | CASSLETALLYGYTF | TGTGCCAGCAGCTTAGAGACAGCTCTCCTCTATGGCTACACCTTC
TRBJ2-1 | . | . | 14 | TRBV5-1 | CASSLDSSYNEQFF | TGCGCCAGCAGCTTGGACAGTTCCTACAATGAGCAGTTCTTC
TRBJ1-1 | once | TRBD1 | 15 | TRBV5-1 | CASSFRGPGNTEAFF | TGCGCCAGCAGCTTCAGGGGGCCGGGGAACACTGAAGCTTTCTTT
TRBJ2-4 | few | TRBD2 | 15 | TRBV6-5 | CASSYGGVLGNIQYF | TGTGCCAGCAGTTACGGGGGGGTCTTGGGAAACATTCAGTACTTC
TRBJ2-1 | . | TRBD2 | 15 | TRBV30 | CAWSGIRGVGNEQFF | TGTGCCTGGAGTGGGATCCGGGGGGTGGGTAATGAGCAGTTCTTC
TRBJ1-4 | . | . | 16 | TRBV7-8 | CASSSRAVATNEKLFF | TGTGCCAGCAGCTCTCGCGCGGTTGCAACTAATGAAAAACTGTTTTTT
TRBJ2-5 | . | TRBD1 | 13 | TRBV30 | CAWRQGAVETQYF | TGTGCCTGGAGACAGGGGGCCGTGGAGACCCAGTACTTC
TRBJ1-1 | . | . | 15 | TRBV19 | CASSIVSGMNTEAFF | TGTGCCAGTAGTATAGTGTCAGGCATGAACACTGAAGCTTTCTTT
TRBJ1-2 | once | TRBD1 | 16 | TRBV7-2 | CASSLTSGQTYYGYTF | TGTGCCAGCAGCTTAACCTCGGGACAGACCTACTATGGCTACACCTTC
TRBJ2-3 | . | TRBD2 | 16 | TRBV5-4 | CASTQAGGRHTDTQYF | TGTGCCAGCACACAAGCGGGGGGGAGACATACAGATACGCAGTATTTT
TRBJ1-1 | . | . | 14 | TRBV9 | CASSVSLANTEAFF | TGTGCCAGCAGCGTAAGTTTAGCGAACACTGAAGCTTTCTTT
TRBJ2-1 | . | TRBD2 | 16 | TRBV24-1 | CATSDLGLGLENEQFF | TGTGCCACCAGTGATTTAGGCCTGGGACTAGAAAATGAGCAGTTCTTC
TRBJ2-1 | . | . | 12 | TRBV5-6 | CASSLFAREQFF | TGTGCCAGCAGCTTGTTCGCTAGGGAGCAGTTCTTC
TRBJ1-2 | . | TRBD1 | 17 | TRBV5-1 | CASSPGTGASFFYGYTF | TGCGCCAGCAGCCCCGGGACAGGGGCGTCATTTTTCTATGGCTACACCTTC
TRBJ1-2 | . | TRBD1 | 13 | TRBV5-1 | CASSLVPGGGYTF | TGCGCCAGCAGCTTGGTACCAGGGGGAGGCTACACCTTC
TRBJ1-3 | once | . | 15 | TRBV2 | CASSQGLLSGNTIYF | TGTGCCAGCAGCCAGGGCCTCCTTTCTGGAAACACCATATATTTT
TRBJ1-4 | . | . | 16 | TRBV7-8 | CASSEVVQGRGEKLFF | TGTGCCAGCAGCGAAGTCGTCCAGGGGAGGGGAGAAAAACTGTTTTTT
TRBJ1-1 | . | TRBD1 | 15 | TRBV19 | CASSIRTGERNEAFF | TGTGCCAGTAGTATCCGGACAGGGGAGAGGAATGAAGCTTTCTTT
TRBJ1-3 | . | TRBD1 | 14 | TRBV6-5 | CASDRDRGGNTIYF | TGTGCCAGCGACAGGGACAGGGGTGGAAACACCATATATTTT
TRBJ2-2 | once | . | 16 | TRBV20-1 | CSASGEGTGYTGELFF | TGCAGTGCTAGTGGGGAGGGGACAGGTTACACCGGGGAGCTGTTTTTT
TRBJ2-1 | . | TRBD1 | 15 | TRBV6-5 | CASTSDRGPMGEQFF | TGTGCCAGCACTAGTGACAGGGGACCTATGGGGGAGCAGTTCTTC
TRBJ2-1 | . | TRBD2 | 16 | TRBV5-4 | CASSSGTSGSYNEQFF | TGTGCCAGCAGCTCCGGGACTAGCGGGAGCTACAATGAGCAGTTCTTC
TRBJ1-3 | . | . | 15 | TRBV3-1/TRBV3-2 | CASSQGRLSGNTIYF | TGTGCCAGCAGCCAAGGGCGACTCTCTGGAAACACCATATATTTT
TRBJ2-3 | . | TRBD1 | 15 | TRBV7-2 | CASSPRDRPGDTQYF | TGTGCCAGCAGCCCCAGGGACAGGCCGGGGGATACGCAGTATTTT
TRBJ1-1 | . | TRBD1 | 13 | TRBV11-3 | CASRKGTGVEAFF | TGTGCCAGCAGGAAAGGGACAGGGGTTGAAGCTTTCTTT
TRBJ1-1 | . | . | 13 | TRBV6-5 | CASSYSSKRGAFF | TGTGCCAGCAGTTACTCGTCGAAGAGGGGGGCTTTCTTT
TRBJ1-4 | . | TRBD1 | 14 | TRBV4-1 | CASTKGQGAEKLFF | TGCGCCAGCACCAAGGGACAGGGGGCGGAAAAACTGTTTTTT
TRBJ1-2 | . | TRBD1 | 15 | TRBV6-5 | CASSPGTGGVYGYTF | TGTGCCAGCAGCCCCGGGACAGGGGGGGTCTATGGCTACACCTTC
TRBJ1-5 | . | TRBD1 | 15 | TRBV19 | CASSIGTGSKGPQHF | TGTGCCAGTAGTATTGGGACAGGGTCCAAGGGGCCCCAGCATTTT
TRBJ1-1 | . | . | 13 | TRBV30 | CAWTGNWGTEAFF | TGTGCCTGGACAGGGAATTGGGGCACTGAAGCTTTCTTT
TRBJ2-3 | few | TRBD2 | 14 | TRBV6-2/TRBV6-3 | CASSWGGPTDTQYF | TGTGCCAGCAGCTGGGGAGGGCCTACGGATACGCAGTATTTT
TRBJ1-2 | . | TRBD1 | 17 | TRBV4-3 | CASSQKTGTGGNYGYTF | TGCGCCAGCAGCCAAAAAACCGGGACAGGGGGCAACTATGGCTACACCTTC
TRBJ2-3 | . | . | 12 | TRBV13 | CASGGTADTQYF | TGTGCCAGCGGGGGGACCGCAGATACGCAGTATTTT
TRBJ2-1 | once | TRBD2 | 14 | TRBV19 | CASKLANSYNEQFF | TGTGCCAGTAAACTAGCGAACTCCTACAATGAGCAGTTCTTC
TRBJ2-1 | . | TRBD2 | 15 | TRBV5-4 | CASSWTTSGDHEQFF | TGTGCCAGCAGCTGGACGACTAGCGGGGACCATGAGCAGTTCTTC
TRBJ1-3 | . | . | 15 | TRBV11-2 | CASSTLHISGNTIYF | TGTGCCAGCAGCACCTTACACATCTCTGGAAACACCATATATTTT
TRBJ1-1 | . | TRBD1 | 16 | TRBV5-6 | CASSRDRVGINTEAFF | TGTGCCAGCAGCCGTGACAGGGTAGGAATAAACACTGAAGCTTTCTTT
TRBJ1-1 | once | . | 15 | TRBV4-2 | CASSQVELLNTEAFF | TGTGCCAGCAGCCAAGTTGAACTCCTGAACACTGAAGCTTTCTTT
TRBJ2-1 | few | TRBD1 | 15 | TRBV18 | CASSPPGDRGYEQFF | TGTGCCAGCTCACCACCAGGGGACAGGGGCTATGAGCAGTTCTTC